A selection of T cell receptor beta chains follows, all from one sample in a study of blood T cell repertoires in COVID-19. The table came from immunoSEQ multiplex PCR; TCRdb's copy has only in-frame clones and leaves some out. The profile shows about 280,000 clones, 89% of them singletons. Sequencing was carried out using peripheral blood. These receptors were taken from a woman aged 30 to 39 with COVID-19, enrolled during active disease. Both conserved end residues are part of each CDR3. Each record gives: clone size, J gene, D gene, V gene, CDR3 protein, CDR3 DNA. D genes are given only for firm matches. Not all rows give a size; the values are once, few, many and, for expanded clones, a class.

abundance: -; j_gene: TRBJ1-1; d_gene: -; v_gene: TRBV5-1; CDR3aa: CASSPQGRTEAFF; CDR3nt: TGCGCCAGCAGCCCCCAGGGTAGGACTGAAGCTTTCTTT
abundance: -; j_gene: TRBJ2-3; d_gene: -; v_gene: TRBV6-5; CDR3aa: CASTPPGVSTDTQYF; CDR3nt: TGTGCCAGCACTCCCCCGGGGGTTAGCACAGATACGCAGTATTTT
abundance: once; j_gene: TRBJ1-2; d_gene: TRBD1; v_gene: TRBV27; CDR3aa: CASRSGTGGFQLGYGYTF; CDR3nt: TGTGCCAGCAGATCCGGGACAGGGGGCTTTCAACTAGGCTATGGCTACACCTTC
abundance: once; j_gene: TRBJ1-5; d_gene: -; v_gene: TRBV6-1; CDR3aa: CASSPPTGLYQPQHF; CDR3nt: TGTGCCAGCAGTCCCCCGACAGGCCTCTATCAGCCCCAGCATTTT
abundance: -; j_gene: TRBJ2-7; d_gene: TRBD1; v_gene: TRBV11-2; CDR3aa: CASTIDWNRGYYEQYF; CDR3nt: TGTGCCAGCACCATCGACTGGAACAGGGGTTATTACGAGCAGTACTTC
abundance: few; j_gene: TRBJ1-1; d_gene: -; v_gene: TRBV29-1; CDR3aa: CSVPGSLNTEAFF; CDR3nt: TGCAGCGTTCCGGGAAGTCTGAACACTGAAGCTTTCTTT
abundance: -; j_gene: TRBJ1-4; d_gene: TRBD1; v_gene: TRBV19; CDR3aa: CASSRGTGEVGWIEKLFF; CDR3nt: TGTGCCAGTAGTCGAGGAACAGGGGAAGTTGGTTGGATCGAAAAACTGTTTTTT
abundance: -; j_gene: TRBJ1-1; d_gene: -; v_gene: TRBV12-3/TRBV12-4; CDR3aa: CASSLTRRTEAFF; CDR3nt: TGTGCCAGCAGTTTAACTAGACGGACTGAAGCTTTCTTT
abundance: -; j_gene: TRBJ2-1; d_gene: -; v_gene: TRBV4-1; CDR3aa: CASSLGRGGGSSYNEQFF; CDR3nt: TGCGCCAGCAGCCTCGGGCGGGGAGGTGGTAGCTCCTACAATGAGCAGTTCTTC
abundance: -; j_gene: TRBJ1-6; d_gene: TRBD1; v_gene: TRBV5-8; CDR3aa: CASSSRDRGIWSPLHF; CDR3nt: TGTGCCAGCAGCTCCCGGGACAGGGGGATTTGGTCACCCCTCCACTTT
abundance: -; j_gene: TRBJ2-7; d_gene: -; v_gene: TRBV7-8; CDR3aa: CASSSLEGARFVEQYF; CDR3nt: TGTGCCAGCAGCTCCCTGGAGGGGGCAAGGTTTGTCGAGCAGTACTTC
abundance: -; j_gene: TRBJ2-5; d_gene: -; v_gene: TRBV10-3; CDR3aa: CAISSGGWETQYF; CDR3nt: TGTGCCATCAGCTCAGGGGGGTGGGAGACCCAGTACTTC
abundance: -; j_gene: TRBJ1-1; d_gene: -; v_gene: TRBV27; CDR3aa: CASSLSRAVNTEAFF; CDR3nt: TGTGCCAGCAGTTTATCGAGAGCGGTGAACACTGAAGCTTTCTTT
abundance: once; j_gene: TRBJ2-7; d_gene: -; v_gene: TRBV5-5; CDR3aa: CASSLRRGYEQYF; CDR3nt: TGTGCCAGCAGCCTGAGACGGGGCTACGAGCAGTACTTC
abundance: once; j_gene: TRBJ2-7; d_gene: TRBD2; v_gene: TRBV5-1; CDR3aa: CASSSARGGNYEQYF; CDR3nt: TGCGCCAGCAGCTCGGCGCGGGGGGGTAATTACGAGCAGTACTTC
abundance: -; j_gene: TRBJ2-3; d_gene: TRBD2; v_gene: TRBV13; CDR3aa: CASNTGLAALDTQYF; CDR3nt: TGTGCCAGCAACACCGGACTAGCGGCCCTTGATACGCAGTATTTT
abundance: -; j_gene: TRBJ2-7; d_gene: TRBD2; v_gene: TRBV4-2; CDR3aa: CASSQTSGAYEQYF; CDR3nt: TGTGCCAGCAGCCAGACTAGCGGAGCATACGAGCAGTACTTC
abundance: -; j_gene: TRBJ2-5; d_gene: -; v_gene: TRBV6-5; CDR3aa: CASSYSPVQETQYF; CDR3nt: TGTGCCAGCAGTTACTCGCCAGTCCAAGAGACCCAGTACTTC
abundance: once; j_gene: TRBJ2-3; d_gene: -; v_gene: TRBV3-1/TRBV3-2; CDR3aa: CASTTLGAGYTDTQYF; CDR3nt: TGTGCCAGCACCACTCTCGGGGCGGGGTATACAGATACGCAGTATTTT
abundance: -; j_gene: TRBJ2-3; d_gene: -; v_gene: TRBV27; CDR3aa: CASSAGADTQYF; CDR3nt: TGTGCCAGCAGTGCGGGGGCTGATACGCAGTATTTT
abundance: few; j_gene: TRBJ1-5; d_gene: TRBD1; v_gene: TRBV2; CDR3aa: CASSGTGGNQPQHF; CDR3nt: TGTGCCAGCAGTGGGACAGGGGGCAATCAGCCCCAGCATTTT
abundance: -; j_gene: TRBJ1-2; d_gene: TRBD1; v_gene: TRBV5-5; CDR3aa: CASSLDRGGGYTF; CDR3nt: TGTGCCAGCAGCTTGGACAGGGGCGGTGGCTACACCTTC
abundance: -; j_gene: TRBJ2-5; d_gene: TRBD2; v_gene: TRBV5-1; CDR3aa: CASSPGLAGKETQYF; CDR3nt: TGCGCCAGCAGCCCAGGACTAGCGGGGAAAGAGACCCAGTACTTC
abundance: -; j_gene: TRBJ2-1; d_gene: TRBD2; v_gene: TRBV2; CDR3aa: CASTGVGGEYNEQFF; CDR3nt: TGTGCCAGCACTGGGGTCGGGGGGGAGTACAATGAGCAGTTCTTC
abundance: -; j_gene: TRBJ1-3; d_gene: -; v_gene: TRBV5-1; CDR3aa: CATDSGAGNTIYF; CDR3nt: TGCGCCACAGACTCAGGGGCTGGAAACACCATATATTTT
abundance: -; j_gene: TRBJ1-4; d_gene: -; v_gene: TRBV12-3/TRBV12-4; CDR3aa: CASSFFGGEKLFF; CDR3nt: TGTGCCAGCAGTTTTTTCGGGGGTGAAAAACTGTTTTTT
abundance: -; j_gene: TRBJ2-3; d_gene: TRBD2; v_gene: TRBV7-9; CDR3aa: CASSLGLAATSYTDTQYF; CDR3nt: TGTGCCAGCAGCTTGGGACTAGCGGCGACCTCTTACACAGATACGCAGTATTTT
abundance: -; j_gene: TRBJ1-6; d_gene: -; v_gene: TRBV11-2; CDR3aa: CASSLPLPNSPLHF; CDR3nt: TGTGCCAGCAGCTTACCTCTCCCGAATTCACCCCTCCACTTT
abundance: -; j_gene: TRBJ1-1; d_gene: -; v_gene: TRBV18; CDR3aa: CASSPIQGQNTEAFF; CDR3nt: TGTGCCAGCTCACCAATCCAGGGACAGAACACTGAAGCTTTCTTT
abundance: -; j_gene: TRBJ2-3; d_gene: TRBD2; v_gene: TRBV5-1; CDR3aa: CASRTNGGADTQYF; CDR3nt: TGCGCCAGCAGGACGAACGGGGGGGCGGATACGCAGTATTTT
abundance: -; j_gene: TRBJ2-4; d_gene: -; v_gene: TRBV2; CDR3aa: CASSEGQLSPIQYF; CDR3nt: TGTGCCAGCAGTGAAGGGCAGCTTAGCCCCATTCAGTACTTC
abundance: -; j_gene: TRBJ1-6; d_gene: TRBD1; v_gene: TRBV27; CDR3aa: CASSPQGAINNSPLHF; CDR3nt: TGTGCCAGCAGTCCTCAGGGGGCGATTAATAATTCACCCCTCCACTTT
abundance: -; j_gene: TRBJ1-2; d_gene: TRBD1; v_gene: TRBV30; CDR3aa: CAWSVQGYGYTF; CDR3nt: TGTGCCTGGAGTGTACAGGGGTATGGCTACACCTTC
abundance: once; j_gene: TRBJ1-5; d_gene: -; v_gene: TRBV3-1/TRBV3-2; CDR3aa: CASSQRRDQPQHF; CDR3nt: TGTGCCAGCAGCCAGAGGCGAGATCAGCCCCAGCATTTT
abundance: few; j_gene: TRBJ2-2; d_gene: -; v_gene: TRBV19; CDR3aa: CASTPPGLTNTGELFF; CDR3nt: TGTGCCAGTACTCCCCCAGGCCTAACCAACACCGGGGAGCTGTTTTTT
abundance: -; j_gene: TRBJ1-6; d_gene: -; v_gene: TRBV6-6; CDR3aa: CASSYRGANSPLHF; CDR3nt: TGTGCCAGCAGTTACCGGGGGGCTAATTCACCCCTCCACTTT
abundance: -; j_gene: TRBJ2-3; d_gene: -; v_gene: TRBV9; CDR3aa: CASSVGVLAAYTDTQYF; CDR3nt: TGTGCCAGCAGCGTAGGAGTCTTAGCGGCATACACAGATACGCAGTATTTT
abundance: -; j_gene: TRBJ2-1; d_gene: -; v_gene: TRBV3-1/TRBV3-2; CDR3aa: CASSQDGRVNEQFF; CDR3nt: TGTGCCAGCAGCCAAGATGGGCGGGTCAATGAGCAGTTCTTC
abundance: -; j_gene: TRBJ1-6; d_gene: TRBD1; v_gene: TRBV2; CDR3aa: CASSLDRGSAYNSPLHF; CDR3nt: TGTGCCAGCAGTCTTGACAGGGGTAGCGCCTATAATTCACCCCTCCACTTT
abundance: -; j_gene: TRBJ1-1; d_gene: -; v_gene: TRBV6-2/TRBV6-3; CDR3aa: CASSYSGAVAEAFF; CDR3nt: TGTGCCAGCAGTTACTCAGGGGCTGTGGCTGAAGCTTTCTTT
abundance: few; j_gene: TRBJ1-4; d_gene: -; v_gene: TRBV19; CDR3aa: CASSIFSADEKLFF; CDR3nt: TGTGCCAGTAGTATCTTTTCAGCGGATGAAAAACTGTTTTTT
abundance: few; j_gene: TRBJ2-5; d_gene: TRBD2; v_gene: TRBV28; CDR3aa: CASSLPGLAEETQYF; CDR3nt: TGTGCCAGCAGTTTACCGGGACTAGCGGAAGAGACCCAGTACTTC
abundance: -; j_gene: TRBJ1-2; d_gene: -; v_gene: TRBV5-5; CDR3aa: CASSTGGDYGYTF; CDR3nt: TGTGCCAGCAGCACTGGGGGCGACTATGGCTACACCTTC
abundance: -; j_gene: TRBJ1-5; d_gene: -; v_gene: TRBV2; CDR3aa: CASSDFGFQPQHF; CDR3nt: TGTGCCAGCAGTGATTTCGGGTTTCAGCCCCAGCATTTT
abundance: -; j_gene: TRBJ1-5; d_gene: TRBD1; v_gene: TRBV15; CDR3aa: CATSRDRGIGSNQPQHF; CDR3nt: TGTGCCACCAGCCGGGACAGGGGGATTGGGAGCAATCAGCCCCAGCATTTT
abundance: -; j_gene: TRBJ1-4; d_gene: -; v_gene: TRBV6-5; CDR3aa: CASSPDSATNEKLFF; CDR3nt: TGTGCCAGCAGCCCAGACAGTGCAACTAATGAAAAACTGTTTTTT
abundance: -; j_gene: TRBJ2-1; d_gene: -; v_gene: TRBV5-5; CDR3aa: CASSLLRQGRGYEQFF; CDR3nt: TGTGCCAGCAGCTTGCTGCGGCAGGGGAGAGGTTATGAGCAGTTCTTC
abundance: -; j_gene: TRBJ1-2; d_gene: TRBD1; v_gene: TRBV7-2; CDR3aa: CASSLGGTGNILYGYTF; CDR3nt: TGTGCCAGCAGCTTAGGCGGGACAGGGAATATTCTCTATGGCTACACCTTC
abundance: -; j_gene: TRBJ2-7; d_gene: TRBD1; v_gene: TRBV10-3; CDR3aa: CAISEQTGGAGEQYF; CDR3nt: TGTGCCATCAGTGAGCAGACAGGGGGCGCGGGCGAGCAGTACTTC
abundance: -; j_gene: TRBJ1-5; d_gene: -; v_gene: TRBV2; CDR3aa: CASSDYVASNQPQHF; CDR3nt: TGTGCCAGCAGTGACTACGTCGCGAGCAATCAGCCCCAGCATTTT
abundance: -; j_gene: TRBJ2-1; d_gene: -; v_gene: TRBV7-9; CDR3aa: CASSLGWQSGEQFF; CDR3nt: TGTGCCAGCAGCTTAGGTTGGCAGTCGGGGGAGCAGTTCTTC
abundance: -; j_gene: TRBJ1-2; d_gene: TRBD1; v_gene: TRBV7-9; CDR3aa: CPSRQGGTGGSNYGYTF; CDR3nt: TGTCCCAGCAGACAAGGGGGGACAGGGGGCTCTAACTATGGCTACACCTTC
abundance: once; j_gene: TRBJ2-7; d_gene: -; v_gene: TRBV6-5; CDR3aa: CASRGRQVPSYEQYF; CDR3nt: TGTGCCAGCAGAGGCCGACAGGTCCCCTCCTACGAGCAGTACTTC
abundance: -; j_gene: TRBJ2-6; d_gene: -; v_gene: TRBV2; CDR3aa: CASSQASGANVLTF; CDR3nt: TGTGCCAGCAGTCAGGCGTCTGGGGCCAACGTCCTGACTTTC
abundance: -; j_gene: TRBJ2-2; d_gene: TRBD1; v_gene: TRBV9; CDR3aa: CASSVARTGNTGELFF; CDR3nt: TGTGCCAGCAGCGTAGCCAGGACAGGTAACACCGGGGAGCTGTTTTTT
abundance: -; j_gene: TRBJ1-6; d_gene: -; v_gene: TRBV6-5; CDR3aa: CASSYSGYNSPLHF; CDR3nt: TGTGCCAGCAGTTACTCCGGGTATAATTCACCCCTCCACTTT
abundance: -; j_gene: TRBJ1-2; d_gene: TRBD1; v_gene: TRBV5-1; CDR3aa: CASSLATGNYGYTF; CDR3nt: TGCGCCAGCAGCTTGGCGACAGGGAACTATGGCTACACCTTC
abundance: -; j_gene: TRBJ2-1; d_gene: TRBD1; v_gene: TRBV20-1; CDR3aa: CSANEGAEYNEQFF; CDR3nt: TGCAGTGCTAATGAGGGGGCAGAGTACAATGAGCAGTTCTTC
abundance: -; j_gene: TRBJ2-7; d_gene: TRBD2; v_gene: TRBV6-2/TRBV6-3; CDR3aa: CASSPPLTSETYEQYF; CDR3nt: TGTGCCAGCAGTCCCCCCTTGACTAGCGAAACCTACGAGCAGTACTTC
abundance: once; j_gene: TRBJ2-7; d_gene: -; v_gene: TRBV9; CDR3aa: CASSVGESYEQYF; CDR3nt: TGTGCCAGCAGCGTAGGGGAGAGCTACGAGCAGTACTTC